The T cell receptor (beta chain) under discussion was sequenced for a study of CD8 T cells in Susac syndrome. This CDR3 is 14 amino acids long. Germline values: CDR1 SGHVS, CDR2 FQNEAQ. Trimming cost V 3 bases and J 1 base, with 8 bases left between them. With random hexamers, reverse transcription was performed on roughly 0.5 to 1 ug of RNA. TCRdb processed the immunoSEQ multiplex PCR reads anew with MiXCR; each CDR3 protein has one entry. The sample lists 150,000 to 200,000 distinct CDR3 sequences, over 85% seen once, with about 0.13% in the top ten. V and J are TRBV7-8 and TRBJ2-3; the D is unclear. The source is a human donor in good health. Sequencing was carried out using CD4+ T cells from PBMCs. CDR3: CASSFSGRTDTQYF. DNA of the CDR3: TGTGCCAGCAGCTTCTCGGGCCGCACAGATACGCAGTATTTT.